Shown below are 29 T cell receptor beta chains from a single sample sequenced in a study of T cell responses to AZD1222 COVID-19 vaccine. Measured with immunoSEQ multiplex PCR; TCRdb has only the in-frame clones, and not every one. The sample has 150,000 or so clones, roughly 90% seen once. The material sequenced was peripheral blood, taken on day 0 of AZD1222 vaccination. These receptors all stem from an adult in good health.

The chain is built from TRBV27 and TRBJ1-5, with D hard to call. Germline V gives CDR1 MNHEY, CDR2 SMNVEV (reference sequence). CDR3 size: 14 residues. Trimming pared 4 bases from V and 0 bases from J, leaving 7 bases between. DNA for the CDR3: TGTGCCAGCAGTTGGACGGCTAGCAATCAGCCCCAGCATTTT. It is translated as CASSWTASNQPQHF.

J is TRBJ1-2 and V is TRBV7-2; TRBD1 matches 7 bases. Trimming took 2 bases from V and 6 from J; bases not matched to a gene: 15. The CDR3 length is 17 residues. Germline V gene data show CDR1 as SGHTA and CDR2 as FQGNSA. For the CDR3, the DNA is TGTGCCAGCAGCTTATATGGGGGAACAGGGGCCCCTCATGGCTACACCTTC. It is translated as CASSLYGGTGAPHGYTF.

The table lists this clone with a few counts. The J gene is TRBJ2-1, the V gene TRBV11-2, with 9 bases lining up with TRBD2. Germline V lookup: CDR1 SGHAT, CDR2 FQNNGV. The CDR3 loop spans 15 amino acids. The V gene end was trimmed by 5 bases and the J gene end by 4 bases; junction bases not matched to a gene: 6. The CDR3 DNA is TGTGCCAGCAGCATCACTAGCGGGCAATACAATGAGCAGTTCTTC. It codes for CASSITSGQYNEQFF.

V and J are TRBV18 and TRBJ1-5, with 8 bases lining up with TRBD1. V trimming: 3 bases; J trimming: 6 bases; junction bases outside the gene matches: 10. From germline, CDR1 is KGHSH and CDR2 LQKENI. This CDR3 has 16 amino acids. CDR3 in DNA: TGTGCCAGCTCACCGGAGACAGGGGATTCGGTTCAGCCCCAGCATTTT. Protein product: CASSPETGDSVQPQHF.

J is TRBJ2-2 and V is TRBV5-1; 7 bases align to TRBD1. Looked up from germline, CDR1 is SGHRS and CDR2 is YFSETQ. With V trimmed by 4 bases and J by 6 bases, 6 bases remained unmatched. The CDR3 runs 14 residues. The CDR3 DNA is TGCGCCAGCAGCCAAACGACAGGGCCCGGGGAGCTGTTTTTT. This gives the protein CASSQTTGPGELFF.

The rearrangement joins TRBV2 to TRBJ2-5; no reliable D call. Germline V gene sequence: CDR1 SNHLY, CDR2 FYNNEI. CDR3 length equals 13 residues. V lost 4 bases and J 7 bases, leaving 13 bases between the germline ends. CDR3 sequence: CASSVSALRTQYF. The CDR3 nucleotides are TGTGCCAGCAGTGTGTCAGCCCTGCGGACCCAGTACTTC.

The chain uses TRBV4-3 and TRBJ2-1, with a tentative D call TRBD1 (6 bases). CDR3 size: 13 residues. In germline, CDR1 is LGHNA, CDR2 YSLEER. The ends were cut back, 2 bases at V and 9 bases at J, with 11 bases in the middle. The CDR3 reads CASSQPIGGEQFF. The CDR3 bases are TGCGCCAGCAGCCAACCAATAGGGGGTGAGCAGTTCTTC.

V is TRBV11-3 and J is TRBJ2-1; TRBD2 might be the D (5 bases). The V gene's germline CDR1 is SGHNT and CDR2 YENEEA. The CDR3 is made up of 13 amino acids. V was trimmed by 1 base and J by 8 bases, leaving 9 bases between them. The CDR3 sequence: CASSLGGPDEQFF. DNA of the CDR3: TGTGCCAGCAGCTTAGGAGGGCCCGATGAGCAGTTCTTC.

The chain's CDR3 is CASSLDGGDTEAFF. In DNA, the CDR3 is TGCGCCAGCAGCTTGGACGGAGGGGACACTGAAGCTTTCTTT. The chain couples TRBV5-1 to TRBJ1-1, with D possibly being TRBD1 (5 bases). Looked up from germline, CDR1 is SGHRS and CDR2 is YFSETQ. V lost 0 bases to trimming and J lost 3 bases, with 9 bases between them. CDR3 size: 14 residues.

A single count supports this clone. J is TRBJ2-7 and V is TRBV11-2; TRBD2 matches at 9 bases. The germline V gene has CDR1 SGHAT and CDR2 FQNNGV. The CDR3 length is 19 residues. V lost 3 bases and J lost 0; bases outside the gene matches: 15. The CDR3 DNA sequence: TGTGCCAGCAGCTTTCTCATTGGGCTAGCGGGGCAAAGCTCCTACGAGCAGTACTTC. This codes for CASSFLIGLAGQSSYEQYF.

V and J are TRBV3-1 (or the pseudogene TRBV3-2) and TRBJ2-7; possible D gene TRBD1, 6 bases. Trimming cost V 4 bases and J 3 bases, with 13 bases left between them. The CDR3 covers 14 residues. Germline V gene lookup returns CDR1 LGHDT and CDR2 YNNKEL (reference sequence). CDR3 sequence reads: CASSLRGGVYEQYF. The CDR3 DNA reads TGTGCCAGCAGCCTCAGGGGCGGCGTCTACGAGCAGTACTTC.

The chain is built from TRBV6-2 or TRBV6-3 and TRBJ2-7; TRBD2 agrees at 10 bases. Germline CDR1 reads MNHEY; CDR2 reads SVGEGT. Trimming cost V 2 bases and J 4 bases; bases outside gene matches: 5. The CDR3 runs to 15 residues. The CDR3 protein is CASSYRPSGGYEQYF. CDR3 nucleotides: TGTGCCAGCAGTTACAGGCCTAGCGGGGGTTACGAGCAGTACTTC.

This clone appeared a few times. The J gene is TRBJ1-3, the V gene TRBV3-1 (or the pseudogene TRBV3-2); D uncertain. The germline V gene has CDR1 LGHDT and CDR2 YNNKEL (reference sequence). The CDR3 contains 15 residues. V dropped 1 base and J dropped 4 bases, with 11 bases sitting between them. CDR3 region: CASSQGSQPGNTIYF. In DNA form, the CDR3 reads TGTGCCAGCAGCCAAGGGTCACAGCCGGGAAACACCATATATTTT.

This chain uses TRBV4-2 with TRBJ1-4, with 9 nucleotides matching TRBD1. The CDR3 runs 17 residues. CDR1 and CDR2 from the germline V gene are LGHNA and YNFKEQ. The ends lost 5 bases at V and 3 bases at J; junction bases unmatched: 10. CDR3 sequence (DNA): TGTGCCAGCAGCTATCGCGGCGGACAGGGGTCTAATGAAAAACTGTTTTTT. This encodes CASSYRGGQGSNEKLFF.

This chain connects TRBV29-1 to TRBJ2-7; no firm D call. The CDR3 consists of 12 residues. The germline CDR1 and CDR2 sequences are SQVTM and ANQGSEA. Trimming cost V 6 bases and J 7 bases, with 16 bases left between them. Here the CDR3 DNA reads TGCAGCGTCCGTAGTCGGGTAGGGGAGCAGTACTTC. Its translation is CSVRSRVGEQYF.

V is TRBV30 and J is TRBJ1-3; 8 positions agree with TRBD1. CDR3 size: 15 residues. Trimming removed 4 bases from V and 0 bases from J; junction bases left unmatched: 5. CDR1 and CDR2 from the germline V gene are GTSNPN and SVGIG (reference sequence). The DNA for the CDR3 is TGTGCCTGGACGGGGGACAGGTACTCTGGAAACACCATATATTTT. This translates into CAWTGDRYSGNTIYF. Full variable domain (outside the CDR3, taken from reference TRBV30 and TRBJ1-3): SQTIHQWPATLVQPVGSPLSLECTVEGTSNPNLYWYRQAAGRGLQLLFYSVGIGQISSEVPQNLSASRPQDRQFILSSKKLLLSDSGFYLCAWTGDRYSGNTIYFGEGSWLTVV.

This clone was found a few times. The chain joins TRBV19 to TRBJ1-5; no firm D call. Germline assignment: CDR1 LNHDA and CDR2 SQIVND (reference sequence). This CDR3 contains 13 residues. Trimming took 1 base from V and 4 from J, leaving 5 bases between them. The CDR3 here is CASSIGQNQPQHF. As DNA, the CDR3 is TGTGCCAGTAGTATAGGCCAAAATCAGCCCCAGCATTTT.

The rearrangement links TRBV28 to TRBJ1-3; perhaps TRBD1 as D (5 bases). V was cut by 5 bases and J by 7 bases, with 24 bases left in between. CDR1 is MDHEN and CDR2 is SYDVKM in the germline V gene. CDR3 length: 17 amino acids. The CDR3 coding sequence is TGTGCCAGCAGTCCAGCCGGGACCACTGGTCTGCGTAACACCATATATTTT. This sequence encodes CASSPAGTTGLRNTIYF.

V and J are TRBV9 and TRBJ2-1; TRBD2 is a possible D gene (5 bases). The CDR3 covers 17 residues. The germline CDR1 and CDR2 sequences are SGDLS and YYNGEE. V lost 3 bases, J lost 3 bases, and 19 bases lay in between. CDR3 coding DNA: TGTGCCAGCAGCGACCCCTCCCAGACGGGGATCTACAATGAGCAGTTCTTC. As protein: CASSDPSQTGIYNEQFF.

This chain connects TRBV10-3 to TRBJ2-2; D may be TRBD2 (5 bases). The V gene's germline CDR1 is ENHRY and CDR2 SYGVKD. Trimming removed 6 bases from V and 2 bases from J, with 16 bases in between. The CDR3 length is 16 residues. Here the CDR3 reads CAISFDGNRNTGELFF. In DNA, the CDR3 is TGTGCCATCAGCTTTGACGGGAACAGAAACACCGGGGAGCTGTTTTTT.

The chain joins TRBV5-1 to TRBJ2-7; D is ambiguous. V lost 0 bases to trimming and J lost 2 bases, with 9 bases between them. Germline lookup yields CDR1 SGHRS and CDR2 YFSETQ. The CDR3 spans 14 residues. The CDR3 reads CASSLGSSTYEQYF. CDR3 nucleotide sequence: TGCGCCAGCAGCTTGGGCTCCAGCACCTACGAGCAGTACTTC.

The chain links TRBV4-2 to TRBJ1-1; D gene unclear. The CDR3 length is 17 residues. Between the trimmed V and J ends, which lost 0 bases and 4 bases, there was a span of 18 bases. Looked up from germline, CDR1 is LGHNA and CDR2 is YNFKEQ. CDR3 loop: CASSQDPFGRRGTEAFF. The CDR3, as DNA: TGTGCCAGCAGCCAAGATCCTTTTGGCAGGCGGGGCACTGAAGCTTTCTTT.

This clone was detected only a few times. The gene calls are TRBV25-1 and TRBJ2-1; tentatively, D is TRBD2 (5 bases). Germline values: CDR1 MGHDK, CDR2 SYGVNS. The CDR3 spans 13 residues. V was cut by 1 base and J by 7 bases, with 8 bases left in between. CDR3 amino acids: CASSEFRGNEQFF. CDR3 sequence (DNA): TGTGCCAGCAGTGAATTTAGAGGGAATGAGCAGTTCTTC.

The V call is TRBV2, the J call TRBJ2-7, with 9 bases identical to TRBD2. V was pared by 8 bases and J by 4 bases, with 9 bases of the junction left unmatched. The length of the CDR3 is 14 residues. The germline CDR1 and CDR2 sequences are SNHLY and FYNNEI. The CDR3 here is CASDVHAGGYEQYF. CDR3 bases: TGTGCCAGCGACGTTCACGCGGGAGGGTACGAGCAGTACTTC.

The rearrangement joins TRBV9 to TRBJ2-7; D not resolved. V dropped 4 bases and J dropped 6 bases, with 14 bases sitting between them. Germline lookup yields CDR1 SGDLS and CDR2 YYNGEE. This CDR3 contains 13 residues. The CDR3 DNA reads TGTGCCAGCAGCCCACGCCCGGTCGGCGAGCAGTACTTC. It codes for CASSPRPVGEQYF.

This chain uses TRBV29-1 with TRBJ1-5, with D unresolved. Germline V gene data show CDR1 as SQVTM and CDR2 as ANQGSEA. The V and J ends lost 4 bases and 0 bases respectively, with 13 bases between them. The CDR3 consists of 15 residues. The CDR3: CSVGLDAPSNQPQHF. As DNA, the CDR3 is TGCAGCGTTGGTCTAGACGCCCCTAGCAATCAGCCCCAGCATTTT.

The chain links TRBV2 to TRBJ2-1; no clear D gene. The germline gives CDR1 SNHLY, CDR2 FYNNEI. The CDR3 consists of 11 residues. Trimming stripped 7 bases from V and 10 bases from J, with 11 bases between. The CDR3 DNA sequence: TGTGCCAGCACCCTTAGTAGGGAGCAGTTCTTC. This codes for CASTLSREQFF.

The table lists this clone with a few counts. The J gene is TRBJ1-4, the V gene TRBV16; D gene ambiguous. The CDR3 length is 15 residues. The V and J ends lost 2 bases and 8 bases respectively, with 15 bases between them. CDR1 and CDR2 from the germline V gene are KGHSY and FQNENV. CDR3 in amino acids: CASSQQPPPGEKLFF. CDR3 nucleotides: TGTGCCAGCAGCCAACAACCGCCGCCGGGCGAAAAACTGTTTTTT.

CDR3 loop: CASSQGVSYEQYF. The CDR3 nucleotides read TGCGCCAGCAGCCAAGGGGTCTCCTACGAGCAGTACTTC. V gene TRBV5-1 combines with J gene TRBJ2-7; weak D call: TRBD1 (5 bases). The V gene lost 4 bases and the J gene lost 0 bases, with 8 bases spanning the gap. The CDR3 totals 13 residues. Germline V gene data show CDR1 as SGHRS and CDR2 as YFSETQ.